The present T cell receptor beta chain was sequenced within a study of blood T cell repertoires in COVID-19. Study overall: Acute and convalescent COVID-19 samples came from the United States, Italy and Spain.

As originally analysed: By means of reference gene primer amplification, nucleated cell counts were estimated. The repertoire was sequenced with immunoSEQ multiplex PCR; TCRdb's copy has only in-frame clones and lacks some. The V and J calls and clone size come from that table; D and trimming were worked out from the DNA. The sample consists of 200,000 to 300,000 clones, more than 75% of them appearing once. The germline V gene encodes CDR1 KGHSH and CDR2 LQKENI. The CDR3 sequence is 14 residues long. Trimming at V came to 3 bases and at J to 0 bases, leaving 1 base not matched to a gene. Clinical history reported by participants formed the basis on which cohorts were assigned. Before being deemed recovered, Cohort 3 donors had two negative PCRs, clearance, or symptom resolution.

The sample taken for sequencing was PBMCs or T cells enriched from blood (not recorded which). This receptor was identified in a woman between 50 and 59 years old who had recovered from COVID-19. The genes are TRBV18 and TRBJ1-2; TRBD1 matches at 7 bases. DNA of the CDR3: TGTGCCAGCTCACCGACAGGGACTAACTATGGCTACACCTTC. Encoded protein: CASSPTGTNYGYTF.